These T cell receptor beta chains were read from a single sample in a study of T cell responses to AZD1222 COVID-19 vaccine. Here immunoSEQ multiplex PCR was the method, and the copy in TCRdb shows in-frame clones only, minus some. The data contain around 72,000 clones, around nine tenths of them singletons. The sample here was peripheral blood, taken on day 0 of AZD1222 vaccination. The receptor set was obtained from an adult in good health. The CDR3 runs from the conserved cysteine through the conserved F or W. The D gene is left open where the match is weak. Clone size, where shown, is once, few, many, or a class for clones that have expanded.

abundance,d_gene,j_gene,v_gene,CDR3aa,CDR3nt
-,-,TRBJ2-2,TRBV5-5,CASSNEGRSGELFF,TGTGCCAGCAGCAATGAGGGGCGGAGCGGGGAGCTGTTTTTT
once,-,TRBJ2-3,TRBV19,CASSIETDTQYF,TGTGCCAGTAGTATAGAAACAGATACGCAGTATTTT
-,TRBD1,TRBJ2-2,TRBV25-1,CASSDPDRGVTGELFF,TGTGCCAGCAGTGATCCCGACAGGGGGGTCACCGGGGAGCTGTTTTTT
once,-,TRBJ1-4,TRBV6-5,CASRVQGFNEKLFF,TGTGCCAGCAGGGTACAGGGTTTTAATGAAAAACTGTTTTTT
-,-,TRBJ2-3,TRBV5-1,CASSSRSSGFGTDTQYF,TGCGCCAGCAGCTCGCGTTCCTCCGGGTTCGGCACAGATACGCAGTATTTT
-,TRBD2,TRBJ2-5,TRBV7-2,CASSLRIQRGGLQTQYF,TGTGCCAGCAGCTTAAGGATCCAGCGGGGGGGCCTCCAGACCCAGTACTTC
once,-,TRBJ2-2,TRBV6-1,CASSEKGPKNTGELFF,TGTGCCAGCAGTGAAAAAGGACCGAAGAACACCGGGGAGCTGTTTTTT
-,-,TRBJ1-3,TRBV27,CASRLPVARGPLSGNTIYF,TGTGCCAGTCGGCTACCAGTCGCGCGGGGCCCCCTCTCTGGAAACACCATATATTTT
-,-,TRBJ1-6,TRBV7-8,CASSLVSGPGTNSPLHF,TGTGCCAGCAGCTTAGTCTCGGGGCCTGGAACCAATTCACCCCTCCACTTT
-,-,TRBJ1-3,TRBV28,CASSTVGGSRDTIYF,TGTGCCAGCAGTACCGTGGGGGGCTCGAGAGACACCATATATTTT
-,TRBD1,TRBJ2-7,TRBV5-1,CASSHYETGASYEQYF,TGCGCCAGCAGCCACTACGAGACAGGGGCGTCCTACGAGCAGTACTTC
once,-,TRBJ2-5,TRBV7-9,CASSSWDSKETQYF,TGTGCCAGCAGCTCCTGGGATTCTAAAGAGACCCAGTACTTC
-,-,TRBJ1-1,TRBV30,CARGRMNTEAFF,TGTGCCAGGGGACGGATGAACACTGAAGCTTTCTTT
-,-,TRBJ2-7,TRBV2,CASSGRVGGGTYEQYF,TGTGCCAGCAGTGGCAGGGTTGGGGGTGGAACCTACGAGCAGTACTTC
-,-,TRBJ2-7,TRBV27,CASSGHGIYEQYF,TGTGCCAGCAGTGGGCACGGGATATACGAGCAGTACTTC
-,TRBD1,TRBJ1-1,TRBV11-2,CASSWTGAGNTEAFF,TGTGCCAGCAGCTGGACAGGGGCTGGGAACACTGAAGCTTTCTTT
-,-,TRBJ2-7,TRBV24-1,CATSVSFRDEQYF,TGTGCCACCAGTGTTTCTTTCAGGGACGAGCAGTACTTC
-,TRBD1,TRBJ1-1,TRBV6-5,CASSMTGVTEAFF,TGTGCCAGCTCCATGACAGGGGTCACTGAAGCTTTCTTT
-,-,TRBJ1-5,TRBV2,CASSGDLTAAQHF,TGTGCCAGCAGTGGGGACCTGACCGCAGCCCAGCATTTT
-,-,TRBJ1-2,TRBV9,CASSGEGRNYGYTF,TGTGCCAGCAGCGGGGAGGGCAGAAACTATGGCTACACCTTC
-,-,TRBJ1-4,TRBV5-1,CASSLVGGYEGEKLFF,TGCGCCAGCAGCTTGGTCGGCGGCTATGAAGGTGAAAAACTGTTTTTT
-,-,TRBJ1-3,TRBV29-1,CSISKSSGNTIYF,TGCAGCATTAGTAAGTCCTCTGGAAACACCATATATTTT
once,TRBD1,TRBJ1-3,TRBV28,CASSWDRGSGNTIYF,TGTGCCAGCAGTTGGGACAGGGGCTCTGGAAACACCATATATTTT
-,-,TRBJ2-2,TRBV4-2,CASSQDLAGSRTGELFF,TGTGCCAGCAGCCAAGATCTCGCGGGGTCCCGTACCGGGGAGCTGTTTTTT
-,TRBD1,TRBJ2-6,TRBV30,CAWTRGTDGANVLTF,TGTGCCTGGACCAGAGGGACAGATGGGGCCAACGTCCTGACTTTC
-,-,TRBJ2-2,TRBV30,CAWKQGTNTGELFF,TGTGCCTGGAAGCAGGGGACCAACACCGGGGAGCTGTTTTTT
-,TRBD2,TRBJ2-3,TRBV4-2,CASSQDVSGGSTDTQYF,TGTGCCAGCAGCCAAGATGTGAGCGGGGGGTCCACAGATACGCAGTATTTT
-,TRBD2,TRBJ2-7,TRBV7-2,CASSFLLVRGGAFPEQYF,TGTGCCAGCAGCTTCCTCCTCGTACGCGGGGGGGCCTTCCCCGAGCAGTACTTC
-,TRBD2,TRBJ2-1,TRBV11-3,CASSLSSGGAREQFF,TGTGCCAGCAGCTTATCTAGCGGGGGGGCTCGTGAGCAGTTCTTC